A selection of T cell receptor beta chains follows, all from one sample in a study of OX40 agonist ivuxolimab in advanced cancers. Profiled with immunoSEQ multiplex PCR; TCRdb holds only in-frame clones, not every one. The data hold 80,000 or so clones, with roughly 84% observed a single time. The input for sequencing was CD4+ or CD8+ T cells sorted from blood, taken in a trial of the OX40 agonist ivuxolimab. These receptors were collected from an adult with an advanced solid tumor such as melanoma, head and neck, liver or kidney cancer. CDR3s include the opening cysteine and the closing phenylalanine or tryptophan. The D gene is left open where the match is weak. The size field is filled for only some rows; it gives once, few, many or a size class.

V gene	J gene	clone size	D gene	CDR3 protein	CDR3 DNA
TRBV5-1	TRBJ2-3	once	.	CASSLGPPTDTQYF	TGCGCCAGCAGCTTGGGACCTCCCACAGATACGCAGTATTTT
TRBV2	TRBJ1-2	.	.	CASSDARIYGYTF	TGTGCCAGCAGTGATGCCAGGATTTATGGCTACACCTTC
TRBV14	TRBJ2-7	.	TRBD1	CASSPYRGSYEQYF	TGTGCCAGCAGCCCTTACAGGGGCTCCTACGAGCAGTACTTC
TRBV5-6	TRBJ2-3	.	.	CASSLGRGVGGTDTQYF	TGTGCCAGCAGCTTGGGCAGGGGAGTCGGCGGCACAGATACGCAGTATTTT
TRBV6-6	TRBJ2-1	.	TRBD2	CASSYGPSGPLKQFF	TGTGCCAGCAGTTACGGGCCTAGCGGGCCCTTAAAGCAGTTCTTC
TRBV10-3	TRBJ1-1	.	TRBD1	CAIRRQGEAFF	TGTGCCATCAGGAGACAGGGGGAAGCTTTCTTT
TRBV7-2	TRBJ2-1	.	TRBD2	CASSRAGGPNEQFF	TGTGCCAGCAGCCGAGCGGGAGGGCCGAATGAGCAGTTCTTC
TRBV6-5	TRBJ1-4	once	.	CASSYRANEKLFF	TGTGCCAGCAGTTACAGGGCTAATGAAAAACTGTTTTTT
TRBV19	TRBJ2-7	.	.	CASKLMVGPYEQYF	TGTGCCAGCAAGCTTATGGTGGGACCCTACGAGCAGTACTTC
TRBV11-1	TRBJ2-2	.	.	CASSLIPGTGELFF	TGTGCCAGCAGCTTAATCCCGGGCACCGGGGAGCTGTTTTTT
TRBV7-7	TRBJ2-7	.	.	CASSLGPGRAYEQYF	TGTGCCAGCAGTTTGGGACCGGGAAGAGCCTACGAGCAGTACTTC
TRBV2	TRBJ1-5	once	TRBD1	CASSLGTGGRQPQHF	TGTGCCAGCAGCTTAGGGACAGGGGGACGGCAGCCCCAGCATTTT
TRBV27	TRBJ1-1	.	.	CASTPNTPNTEAFF	TGTGCCAGCACCCCGAACACACCGAACACTGAAGCTTTCTTT
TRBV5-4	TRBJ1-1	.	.	CASSPWNTEAFF	TGTGCCAGCAGCCCTTGGAACACTGAAGCTTTCTTT
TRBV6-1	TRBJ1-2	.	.	CASSRRDPGGYTF	TGTGCCAGCAGCCGCCGGGACCCGGGCGGCTACACCTTC
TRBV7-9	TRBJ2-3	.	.	CASSLMTTDTQYF	TGTGCCAGCAGCTTAATGACCACAGATACGCAGTATTTT
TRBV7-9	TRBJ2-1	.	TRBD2	CASSLGLAGADEQFF	TGTGCCAGCAGCCTTGGACTAGCGGGAGCCGATGAGCAGTTCTTC
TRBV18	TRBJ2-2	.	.	CASSPNGRIGELFF	TGTGCCAGCTCACCTAATGGTCGTATCGGGGAGCTGTTTTTT
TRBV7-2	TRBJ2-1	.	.	CASSLALTGANEQFF	TGTGCCAGCAGCTTAGCGCTAACGGGGGCCAATGAGCAGTTCTTC
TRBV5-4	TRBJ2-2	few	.	CASSLAAGESGELFF	TGTGCCAGCAGCTTGGCCGCAGGGGAAAGCGGGGAGCTGTTTTTT
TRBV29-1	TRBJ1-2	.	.	CSVEKGSNNGYTF	TGCAGCGTTGAAAAGGGCAGTAATAATGGCTACACCTTC
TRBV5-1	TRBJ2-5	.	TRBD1	CASSTQTGSLTQYF	TGCGCCAGCAGCACCCAGACAGGGTCGCTGACCCAGTACTTC
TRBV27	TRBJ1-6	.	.	CASTRQFIYNSPLHF	TGTGCCAGCACTAGACAGTTTATCTATAATTCACCCCTCCACTTT
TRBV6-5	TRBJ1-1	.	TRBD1	CASSYSGTANTEAFF	TGTGCCAGCAGTTACTCGGGGACAGCTAACACTGAAGCTTTCTTT
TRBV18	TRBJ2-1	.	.	CASSEQGTFYNEQFF	TGTGCCAGCTCAGAACAGGGTACGTTTTACAATGAGCAGTTCTTC
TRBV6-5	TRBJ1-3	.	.	CASSSRLSSGNTIYF	TGTGCCAGCAGCTCCCGCCTCAGCTCTGGAAACACCATATATTTT
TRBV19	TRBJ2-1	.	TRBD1	CASSIDHGTGGNEQFF	TGTGCCAGTAGTATAGATCATGGGACAGGTGGCAATGAGCAGTTCTTC
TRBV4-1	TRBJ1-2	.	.	CASSQGGLTGSPDGYTF	TGCGCCAGCAGCCAAGGGGGCCTGACAGGATCTCCGGATGGCTACACCTTC
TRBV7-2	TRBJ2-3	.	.	CASSLALRTDTQYF	TGTGCCAGCAGCTTAGCCCTAAGAACAGATACGCAGTATTTT
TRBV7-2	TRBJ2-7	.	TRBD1	CASSLRDRGYEQYF	TGTGCCAGCAGCTTAAGGGACAGGGGCTACGAGCAGTACTTC
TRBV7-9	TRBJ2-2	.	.	CASSLGRDSGNTGELFF	TGTGCCAGCAGCCTCGGCAGGGATTCCGGAAACACCGGGGAGCTGTTTTTT
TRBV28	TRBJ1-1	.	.	CASSPFLRNTEAFF	TGTGCCAGCAGCCCCTTTCTAAGGAACACTGAAGCTTTCTTT
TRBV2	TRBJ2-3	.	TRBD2	CASRYTSGTDTQYF	TGTGCCAGCAGATATACTAGCGGCACAGATACGCAGTATTTT
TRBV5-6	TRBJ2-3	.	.	CASSLGLQVTDTQYF	TGTGCCAGCAGCTTGGGCCTCCAGGTCACAGATACGCAGTATTTT
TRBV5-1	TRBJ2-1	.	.	CASSSRASYNEQFF	TGCGCCAGCAGCTCGCGGGCGTCCTACAATGAGCAGTTCTTC
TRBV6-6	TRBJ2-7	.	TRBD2	CASTRLAGGYEQYF	TGTGCCAGCACCAGACTAGCGGGAGGCTACGAGCAGTACTTC
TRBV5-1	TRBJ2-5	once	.	CASSFTPTGQETQYF	TGCGCCAGCAGCTTTACCCCGACAGGTCAAGAGACCCAGTACTTC
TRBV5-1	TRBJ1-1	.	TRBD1	CASSMDRVRGNTEAFF	TGCGCCAGCAGCATGGACAGGGTCAGAGGGAACACTGAAGCTTTCTTT